The 19 T cell receptor beta chains in this list originate from one sample, sequenced in a study of CD8 T cells in Susac syndrome. A quantity of about 0.5 to 1 ug RNA underwent reverse transcription using random hexamers. One entry per CDR3 protein results from TCRdb running MiXCR on the immunoSEQ multiplex PCR reads. The sample carries some 150,000 distinct CDR3 sequences, roughly 94% recorded once. Sequenced sample: CD4+ T cells from PBMCs. These receptors were taken from a human donor with Susac syndrome.

The rearrangement links TRBV5-4 to TRBJ2-1, with no clear D. Germline V gene lookup returns CDR1 SGHNT and CDR2 YYREEE (reference sequence). V shed 0 bases and J shed 10 bases, with 11 bases lying between them. The CDR3 extends over 13 amino acids. The CDR3 DNA sequence: TGTGCCAGCAGCTTGGCCAACCGCATGGAGCAGTTCTTC. Its protein is CASSLANRMEQFF.

Regarding this clonotype: A read error may produce the germline difference seen at one junction end. V is TRBV2 and J is TRBJ2-1, with 10 positions matching TRBD2. The V gene's germline CDR1 is SNHLY and CDR2 FYNNEI. This CDR3 contains 11 residues. CDR3: CASSVLLAGVF. The CDR3 DNA reads TGTGCCAGCAGTGTATTGCTAGCGGGGGTTTTC.

The chain is built from TRBV30 and TRBJ2-1; TRBD1 aligns across 9 bases. In germline, CDR1 is GTSNPN, CDR2 SVGIG (reference sequence). The CDR3 has 16 residues. The trim removed 0 bases at V and 2 bases at J, leaving 5 bases unmatched. The CDR3 nucleotides are TGTGCCTGGAGTGTACTGGGGACAGGGCCCTACAATGAGCAGTTCTTC. Translated: CAWSVLGTGPYNEQFF.

The genes are TRBV9 and TRBJ2-2; D is possibly TRBD1 (5 bases). CDR1 and CDR2 from the germline V gene are SGDLS and YYNGEE. The CDR3 loop spans 14 amino acids. V gave up 0 bases and J gave up 6 bases, with 9 bases separating them. CDR3 in amino acids: CASSVEGRAGELFF. For the CDR3, the DNA is TGTGCCAGCAGCGTAGAGGGGCGTGCCGGGGAGCTGTTTTTT.

The rearrangement uses TRBV12-3 or TRBV12-4 and TRBJ2-4; either TRBD1 or TRBD2 may supply D (5 bases each). This CDR3 spans 13 amino acids. V lost 3 bases and J lost 7, with 10 bases in between. CDR3 in amino acids: CASSLGVRNIQYF. The DNA for the CDR3 is TGTGCCAGCAGTTTGGGGGTTAGGAACATTCAGTACTTC.

The chain employs TRBV4-1 and TRBJ2-1; D remains unclear. CDR1 is MGHRA, CDR2 YSYEKL, per germline. V was trimmed by 0 bases and J by 0 bases, leaving 12 bases between them. The CDR3 runs 17 residues. CDR3 sequence: CASSQERTGSSYNEQFF. The CDR3 nucleotides read TGCGCCAGCAGCCAAGAAAGAACTGGAAGCTCCTACAATGAGCAGTTCTTC.

In DNA form, the CDR3 reads TGCAGCGAGGGGGTCTCCTACAATGAGCAGTTCTTC. It codes for CSEGVSYNEQFF. V usage is TRBV29-1 and J usage is TRBJ2-1, with D possibly being TRBD1 (6 bases). The V gene lost 7 bases and the J gene lost 0 bases, with 7 bases spanning the gap. CDR1 and CDR2 (germline): SQVTM, ANQGSEA. The CDR3 spans 12 residues.

The chain employs TRBV9 and TRBJ1-5; no firm D call. V was trimmed by 2 bases and J by 0 bases, leaving 9 bases between them. CDR1 and CDR2 (germline): SGDLS, YYNGEE. CDR3 length: 15 amino acids. The CDR3 DNA follows: TGTGCCAGCAGCGTGGACGGCCATAGCAATCAGCCCCAGCATTTT. As protein: CASSVDGHSNQPQHF.

As to this clonotype: One junction end does not reproduce the germline sequence, and a read error may be involved. The gene calls are TRBV12-3 or TRBV12-4 and TRBJ2-1; D is undetermined. This CDR3 spans 12 amino acids. CDR3 amino acids: CATSALRAEQFF. Here the CDR3 DNA reads TGTGCCACCAGTGCTCTCCGGGCCGAGCAGTTCTTC.

The gene calls are TRBV10-1 and TRBJ1-1; 7 bases map to TRBD1. The CDR3 consists of 13 residues. The germline CDR1 and CDR2 sequences are WNHNN and SYGVQD (reference sequence). J was trimmed by 1 base and V by 6 bases; bases with no gene match: 2. The CDR3 nucleotides are TGCGCCAGCAGGAGGGACAGGAACACTGAAGCTTTCTTT. It yields the protein CASRRDRNTEAFF.

V gene TRBV11-1 combines with J gene TRBJ2-7, with D hard to call. The CDR3 is made up of 12 amino acids. Germline V CDR1 and CDR2: SGHAT, FQDESV (reference sequence). The V end was cut by 5 bases, the J end by 3 bases, with 8 bases between. CDR3 DNA: TGTGCCAGCAGCCACGGGCTCTACGAGCAGTACTTC. It is translated as CASSHGLYEQYF.

V is TRBV28 and J is TRBJ1-1; D is undetermined. The CDR3 has 12 amino acids. Trimming took off 3 bases at V and 8 bases at J, with 10 bases between the two ends. In germline, CDR1 is MDHEN, CDR2 SYDVKM. CDR3 amino acids: CASSFLGREAFF. The CDR3, as DNA: TGTGCCAGCAGTTTTCTAGGCCGAGAAGCTTTCTTT.

V usage is TRBV3-1 and J usage is TRBJ2-7, with 11 positions matching TRBD2. The CDR3 has 15 residues. With V trimmed by 4 bases and J by 2 bases, 4 bases remained unmatched. Germline V gene sequence: CDR1 LGHDT, CDR2 YNNKEL (reference sequence). In DNA form, the CDR3 reads TGTGCCAGCAGCCGGGGGACTAGCGGACCCTACGAGCAGTACTTC. Its protein is CASSRGTSGPYEQYF.

The chain employs TRBV30 and TRBJ2-5, with 8 bases aligning to TRBD1. After removal of 5 bases from V and 2 bases from J, the junction contained 4 bases not matched to a gene. The CDR3 covers 13 residues. CDR1 GTSNPN and CDR2 SVGIG come from the germline V gene (reference sequence). The DNA for the CDR3 is TGTGCCTGGGGACGGACAGGGCAAGAGACCCAGTACTTC. Its protein product is CAWGRTGQETQYF. Complete variable domain (other parts from reference TRBV30 and TRBJ2-5): SQTIHQWPATLVQPVGSPLSLECTVEGTSNPNLYWYRQAAGRGLQLLFYSVGIGQISSEVPQNLSASRPQDRQFILSSKKLLLSDSGFYLCAWGRTGQETQYFGPGTRLLVL.

In its sample, this clonotype was seen once. CDR3 amino acids: CAWKAWSSYNSPLHF. The DNA for the CDR3 is TGTGCCTGGAAAGCGTGGAGCTCCTATAATTCACCCCTCCACTTT. The V gene is TRBV30, the J gene TRBJ1-6; D is unclear. CDR1 is GTSNPN, CDR2 SVGIG, per germline (reference sequence). The ends were cut back, 4 bases at V and 0 bases at J, with 10 bases in the middle. The CDR3 spans 15 residues.

The chain joins TRBV6-5 to TRBJ1-1; D is ambiguous. With 8 bases removed from V and 5 bases from J, the gap between germline ends came to 9 bases. This CDR3 spans 11 amino acids. Germline values: CDR1 MNHEY, CDR2 SVGAGI. The CDR3 protein is CASGEGTEAFF. The CDR3 bases are TGTGCCAGCGGGGAAGGGACTGAAGCTTTCTTT.

The chain is built from TRBV6-5 and TRBJ2-1, with TRBD1 matching 8 bases. Trimming removed 8 bases from V and 10 bases from J; junction bases left unmatched: 13. The CDR3 totals 14 residues. CDR1 is MNHEY and CDR2 is SVGAGI in the germline V gene. The CDR3 sequence is CASSGGMLNPEQFF. The CDR3 region has the DNA TGTGCCAGCTCAGGGGGCATGTTAAATCCCGAGCAGTTCTTC.

The chain uses TRBV29-1 and TRBJ1-1; TRBD1 matches at 7 bases. Trimming removed 7 bases from V and 0 bases from J; junction bases left unmatched: 5. This CDR3 spans 13 amino acids. Germline CDR1 and CDR2: SQVTM and ANQGSEA. CDR3 amino acids: CSAMDRMNTEAFF. The DNA for the CDR3 is TGCAGCGCTATGGACAGGATGAACACTGAAGCTTTCTTT.

V is TRBV7-8 and J is TRBJ2-5; D unresolved. V was trimmed by 3 bases and J by 4 bases, leaving 15 bases between them. CDR3 length: 15 residues. Germline CDR1 SGHVS, CDR2 FQNEAQ. The DNA of the CDR3 is TGTGCCAGCAGCTTGCTAGAGGTTCTGTCAGAGACCCAGTACTTC. Protein: CASSLLEVLSETQYF.